Listed here are 21 T cell receptor beta chains from one sample, sequenced in a study of CD4 T cells in relation to SARS-CoV-2 and coronaviruses. Unexposed donor CD4+ T cells date from about 2011-2018, before the COVID-19 pandemic. The table came from immunoSEQ multiplex PCR; TCRdb's copy has only in-frame clones and leaves some out. In the table there are about 59,000 clones, roughly 89% of which are singletons. The sequencing input was memory CD4+ T cells from PBMCs. These TCRs come from a human donor in good health.

The chain uses TRBV18 and TRBJ2-7; the D gene could be TRBD1 or TRBD2 (5 bases each). Trimming removed 5 bases at V and 3 bases at J, with 14 bases between. Germline V gives CDR1 KGHSH, CDR2 LQKENI. This CDR3 comprises 14 residues. The CDR3 DNA is TGTGCCAGCTCATCCACCGTTGGGGGCTACGAGCAGTACTTC. Amino acids: CASSSTVGGYEQYF.

The chain uses TRBV28 and TRBJ2-1, with D hard to call. The CDR3 consists of 14 residues. From germline, CDR1 is MDHEN and CDR2 SYDVKM. V lost 6 bases, J lost 15 bases, and 24 bases lay in between. The CDR3 coding sequence is TGTGCCAGCAGCTCCGGGCCGATTTCAGGCCTTCGGTTCTTC. The encoded protein is CASSSGPISGLRFF.

This chain uses TRBV2 with TRBJ1-1; the D is unclear. CDR3 size: 13 residues. Germline lookup yields CDR1 SNHLY and CDR2 FYNNEI. Trimming left V 3 bases short and J 4 bases short, with 9 bases between. CDR3 nucleotides: TGTGCCAGCAGTGAGCGACGGATCACTGAAGCTTTCTTT. The encoded protein is CASSERRITEAFF.

The rearrangement joins TRBV12-3 or TRBV12-4 to TRBJ2-7; D may be TRBD1 (6 bases). This CDR3 is 13 amino acids long. The V end was cut by 5 bases, the J end by 1 base, with 9 bases between. The CDR3 loop is CASSRQDSYEQYF. In nucleotides, the CDR3 is TGTGCCAGCAGTCGACAGGATTCCTACGAGCAGTACTTC.

V usage is TRBV19 and J usage is TRBJ2-1; a weak D match, TRBD2 (5 bases). Germline V gene sequence: CDR1 LNHDA, CDR2 SQIVND (reference sequence). The ends were cut back, 4 bases at V and 3 bases at J, with 10 bases in the middle. CDR3 length equals 14 residues. The CDR3 protein is CASSSSEGYNEQFF. The DNA of the CDR3 is TGTGCCAGTAGTAGTAGCGAGGGCTACAATGAGCAGTTCTTC.

The chain has TRBV6-2 or TRBV6-3 and TRBJ2-5; 12 bases map to TRBD2. Germline loops: CDR1 MNHEY, CDR2 SVGEGT. Unmatched junction bases numbered 13, after V lost 6 bases and J lost 5 bases. The CDR3 consists of 17 residues. The DNA of the CDR3 is TGTGCCAGCAGCCATAGACTAGCGGGAGCGTCGAGGGAGACCCAGTACTTC. Its protein is CASSHRLAGASRETQYF.

The chain is built from TRBV9 and TRBJ1-1; D is possibly TRBD1 (5 bases). The V gene lost 4 bases and the J gene lost 6 bases, with 16 bases spanning the gap. The CDR3 spans 14 residues. Germline V gives CDR1 SGDLS, CDR2 YYNGEE. CDR3 in DNA: TGTGCCAGCAGCCCACCTTTGACGGGGGCTGAAGCTTTCTTT. Translation: CASSPPLTGAEAFF.

The V call is TRBV24-1, the J call TRBJ2-6; possibly TRBD2 for D (6 bases). This CDR3 has 18 amino acids. Trimming shortened V by 5 bases and J by 0 bases, and 16 bases separated the two germline ends. Germline assignment: CDR1 KGHDR and CDR2 SFDVKD. The CDR3 here is CATSGEGGMSSGANVLTF. Here the CDR3 DNA reads TGTGCCACCAGTGGTGAAGGCGGGATGAGCTCTGGGGCCAACGTCCTGACTTTC.

The rearrangement uses TRBV24-1 and TRBJ2-5, with 8 bases matching TRBD1. Trimming cost V 5 bases and J 7 bases; bases outside gene matches: 11. The CDR3 loop spans 15 amino acids. Per the germline V gene, CDR1 is KGHDR and CDR2 is SFDVKD. CDR3 region: CATSATDRVVGTQYF. CDR3 nucleotides: TGTGCCACCAGTGCCACGGACAGGGTAGTTGGGACCCAGTACTTC.

This clone appeared a few times. The V and J genes are TRBV5-6 and TRBJ2-5; 11 bases align to TRBD1. The V gene end was trimmed by 4 bases and the J gene end by 3 bases; junction bases not matched to a gene: 17. Germline CDR1 reads SGHDT; CDR2 reads YYEEEE. This CDR3 spans 19 amino acids. CDR3 DNA: TGTGCCAGCAGCGCGACGGGCTGGGACAGGGGGAAGGGGAAAGAGACCCAGTACTTC. It yields the protein CASSATGWDRGKGKETQYF. The entire variable domain, with the rest obtained from reference TRBV5-6 and TRBJ2-5, is as follows: DAGVTQSPTHLIKTRGQQVTLRCSPKSGHDTVSWYQQALGQGPQFIFQYYEEEERQRGNFPDRFSGHQFPNYSSELNVNALLLGDSALYLCASSATGWDRGKGKETQYFGPGTRLLVL.

This clone has just one count. The chain couples TRBV28 to TRBJ2-5; tentative D call: TRBD2 (6 bases). The V end lost 4 bases, the J end lost 7 bases, and 19 bases lay between the germline ends. The CDR3 has 15 residues. Germline CDR1 is MDHEN and CDR2 is SYDVKM. Here the CDR3 reads CASSSPGLPLGTQYF. The CDR3, as DNA: TGTGCCAGCAGTTCCCCGGGACTTCCCCTCGGGACCCAGTACTTC.

The chain uses TRBV5-5 and TRBJ2-5, with 7 bases matching TRBD1. The CDR3 loop spans 13 amino acids. Germline CDR1 is SGHKS and CDR2 is YYEKEE (reference sequence). V lost 6 bases to trimming and J lost 5 bases; unmatched junction nucleotides: 7. In DNA form, the CDR3 reads TGTGCCAGCAAATACAGGGGCGGGGAGACCCAGTACTTC. Protein: CASKYRGGETQYF. The whole variable domain, filled in from reference TRBV5-5 and TRBJ2-5, reads DAGVTQSPTHLIKTRGQQVTLRCSPISGHKSVSWYQQVLGQGPQFIFQYYEKEERGRGNFPDRFSARQFPNYSSELNVNALLLGDSALYLCASKYRGGETQYFGPGTRLLVL.

V and J are TRBV7-9 and TRBJ2-7; D may be TRBD1 (6 bases). The ends were cut back, 8 bases at V and 4 bases at J, with 9 bases in the middle. Germline V gives CDR1 SEHNR, CDR2 FQNEAQ (reference sequence). CDR3 length: 11 amino acids. The CDR3, as DNA: TGTGCCAGCGTAGGGGGATACGAGCAGTACTTC. Residues: CASVGGYEQYF.

This chain uses TRBV28 with TRBJ2-5; 9 nucleotides match TRBD2. Losses at the gene ends were 4 bases for V and 5 bases for J; bases not matched to a gene: 8. The CDR3 is 15 amino acids. CDR1 MDHEN and CDR2 SYDVKM come from the germline V gene. The CDR3 reads CASSSPAGGRETQYF. Here the CDR3 DNA reads TGTGCCAGCAGTTCGCCAGCGGGAGGTAGGGAGACCCAGTACTTC.

This chain uses TRBV5-1 with TRBJ1-2; D unresolved. Per germline, CDR1 SGHRS and CDR2 YFSETQ. The CDR3 runs 13 residues. Trimming took 0 bases from V and 7 from J, leaving 10 bases between them. The CDR3 DNA follows: TGCGCCAGCAGCTTGGCCGTTGGTCGTGGCTACACCTTC. Translating it yields CASSLAVGRGYTF. Drawing the rest from reference TRBV5-1 and TRBJ1-2, the complete variable domain is KAGVTQTPRYLIKTRGQQVTLSCSPISGHRSVSWYQQTPGQGLQFLFEYFSETQRNKGNFPGRFSGRQFSNSRSEMNVSTLELGDSALYLCASSLAVGRGYTFGSGTRLTVV.

The gene calls are TRBV29-1 and TRBJ2-1; 12 bases are shared with TRBD2. Germline V gene sequence: CDR1 SQVTM, CDR2 ANQGSEA. The ends lost 0 bases at V and 7 bases at J; junction bases unmatched: 4. CDR3 length: 15 amino acids. In nucleotides, the CDR3 is TGCAGCGTTGAAGATACTAGCGGGAGGAGGAATGAGCAGTTCTTC. As protein: CSVEDTSGRRNEQFF.

This clone was seen only a few times. The CDR3 reads CASSLLAGTEAFF. Written as DNA, the CDR3 is TGTGCCAGCAGCTTATTGGCGGGAACTGAAGCTTTCTTT. The chain employs TRBV11-3 and TRBJ1-1, with no clear D. V gave up 2 bases and J gave up 5 bases, with 9 bases separating them. There are 13 residues in the CDR3. Germline CDR1 is SGHNT and CDR2 is YENEEA.

Comment on this clone: Other nucleotide sequences from this sample produce the same CDR3. This sequence joins TRBV15 and TRBJ1-5; D may be TRBD1 (5 bases). The CDR3 has 15 amino acids. The ends were cut back, 1 base at V and 7 bases at J, with 14 bases in the middle. Germline V gene data show CDR1 as LNHNV and CDR2 as YYDKDF (reference sequence). Here the CDR3 reads CATSRVGRGGQPQHF. The CDR3 bases are TGTGCCACCAGCAGAGTCGGTAGGGGCGGACAGCCCCAGCATTTT. The variable domain in full, with the rest retrieved from reference TRBV15 and TRBJ1-5, is DAMVIQNPRYQVTQFGKPVTLSCSQTLNHNVMYWYQQKSSQAPKLLFHYYDKDFNNEADTPDNFQSRRPNTSFCFLDIRSPGLGDTAMYLCATSRVGRGGQPQHFGDGTRLSIL.

The V call is TRBV5-4, the J call TRBJ2-2; TRBD1 matches 7 bases. The CDR3 runs 16 residues. J lost 0 bases, V lost 3 bases, and 5 bases had no gene match. The germline gives CDR1 SGHNT, CDR2 YYREEE (reference sequence). The CDR3 coding sequence is TGTGCCAGCAGCTCCGGGACAGCAGCGAACACCGGGGAGCTGTTTTTT. Its protein is CASSSGTAANTGELFF.

This clone has only a few counts. This sequence joins TRBV9 and TRBJ2-1, with 9 positions matching TRBD2. V shed 0 bases, J shed 5 bases, and the junction held 15 bases outside the gene matches. CDR1 and CDR2 from the germline V gene are SGDLS and YYNGEE. This CDR3 comprises 19 residues. CDR3 DNA sequence: TGTGCCAGCAGCGTAGGAATTGCGGCGGGAGGGCCTAGGAACAATGAGCAGTTCTTC. Translating gives CASSVGIAAGGPRNNEQFF.

This clone was counted between two and nine times. The chain has TRBV9 and TRBJ2-1, with D perhaps TRBD2 (5 bases). The CDR3 contains 12 residues. The V and J ends lost 3 bases and 9 bases respectively, with 10 bases between them. Germline V gives CDR1 SGDLS, CDR2 YYNGEE. The DNA of the CDR3 is TGTGCCAGCAGCGGAGCGGCGGGTGAGCAGTTCTTC. Amino acid sequence: CASSGAAGEQFF.